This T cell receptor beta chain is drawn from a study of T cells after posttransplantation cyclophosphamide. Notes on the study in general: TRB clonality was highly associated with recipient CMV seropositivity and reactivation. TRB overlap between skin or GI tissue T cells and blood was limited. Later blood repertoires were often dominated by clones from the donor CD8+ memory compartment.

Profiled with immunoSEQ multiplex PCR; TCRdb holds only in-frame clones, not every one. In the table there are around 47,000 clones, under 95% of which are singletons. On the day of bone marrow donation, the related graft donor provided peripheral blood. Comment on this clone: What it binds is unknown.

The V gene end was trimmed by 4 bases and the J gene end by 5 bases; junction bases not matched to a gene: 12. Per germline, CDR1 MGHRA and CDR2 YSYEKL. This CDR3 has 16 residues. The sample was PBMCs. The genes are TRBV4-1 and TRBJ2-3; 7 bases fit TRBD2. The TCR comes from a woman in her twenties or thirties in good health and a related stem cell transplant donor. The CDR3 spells CASSRYGGSTLDTQYF. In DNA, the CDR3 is TGCGCCAGCAGCCGGTACGGGGGGTCGACCTTAGATACGCAGTATTTT.